The 14 T cell receptor beta chains given below trace back to one sample, sequenced in a study of memory CD4+ T cells and cytomegalovirus serostatus. Sequenced by immunoSEQ multiplex PCR; TCRdb stores in-frame clones only, minus some. The sample includes 46,000 or so clones, around 80% seen only once; the top ten take approximately 0.98%. Single viable CD3+CD4+CD8-CD45RO+ cells were sorted as the memory CD4+ T cells. The sequencing input was memory CD4+ T cells from blood. All receptors derive from an adult in good health and CMV-seronegative.

The chain carries TRBV4-1 and TRBJ1-2, with TRBD1 matching over 8 bases. The V gene's germline CDR1 is MGHRA and CDR2 YSYEKL. The J segment lost 4 bases and the V segment lost 4 bases, leaving 5 bases of the junction unmatched. The CDR3 spans 14 residues. CDR3 in DNA: TGCGCCAGCAGCCCGGGACAGGAGGCCTATGGCTACACCTTC. This sequence encodes CASSPGQEAYGYTF.

V and J are TRBV7-2 and TRBJ2-3; D might be TRBD1 (5 bases). The V end was cut by 5 bases, the J end by 5 bases, with 14 bases between. The CDR3 totals 14 residues. CDR1 SGHTA and CDR2 FQGNSA come from the germline V gene. In nucleotides, the CDR3 is TGTGCCAGCAGCCTCGGACACATCGGAGATACGCAGTATTTT. Its translation is CASSLGHIGDTQYF.

This chain connects TRBV4-2 to TRBJ1-6; no reliable D call. Trimming took off 5 bases at V and 9 bases at J, with 8 bases between the two ends. Germline loops: CDR1 LGHNA, CDR2 YNFKEQ. The CDR3 loop spans 12 amino acids. The CDR3 DNA follows: TGTGCCAGCAGCACCGAGGTTTCACCCCTCCACTTT. This encodes CASSTEVSPLHF.

This clone was counted a single time. The chain combines TRBV5-1 with TRBJ2-6; a weak D match, TRBD1 (5 bases). This CDR3 spans 14 amino acids. The ends were cut back, 0 bases at V and 10 bases at J, with 11 bases in the middle. The germline CDR1 and CDR2 sequences are SGHRS and YFSETQ. The CDR3 DNA sequence: TGCGCCAGCAGCTTGGGCCAGGGATTTAACGTCCTGACTTTC. This gives the protein CASSLGQGFNVLTF. Supplemented by reference TRBV5-1 and TRBJ2-6, the full variable domain reads KAGVTQTPRYLIKTRGQQVTLSCSPISGHRSVSWYQQTPGQGLQFLFEYFSETQRNKGNFPGRFSGRQFSNSRSEMNVSTLELGDSALYLCASSLGQGFNVLTFGAGSRLTVL.

The chain uses TRBV4-1 and TRBJ2-7; 7 bases are a match to TRBD2. Trimming removed 4 bases from V and 0 bases from J; junction bases left unmatched: 3. The CDR3 is made up of 14 amino acids. Germline V gene data show CDR1 as MGHRA and CDR2 as YSYEKL. In DNA form, the CDR3 reads TGCGCCAGCAGCCTGCAGCGGGGCTCCTACGAGCAGTACTTC. Its protein product is CASSLQRGSYEQYF.

The chain is built from TRBV5-5 and TRBJ1-4, with D possibly TRBD1 on 5 matching bases. This CDR3 region has 12 residues. Germline V lookup: CDR1 SGHKS, CDR2 YYEKEE (reference sequence). Trimming took off 4 bases at V and 8 bases at J, with 9 bases between the two ends. The CDR3 coding sequence is TGTGCCAGCAGCGGGACCGGGGAAAAACTGTTTTTT. It codes for CASSGTGEKLFF.

V gene TRBV28 combines with J gene TRBJ1-4; 7 bases match TRBD1. CDR1 is MDHEN, CDR2 SYDVKM, per germline. V lost 6 bases to trimming and J lost 4 bases; unmatched junction nucleotides: 5. This CDR3 has 14 residues. CDR3 nucleotide sequence: TGTGCCAGCAGCTTAGGGGGCCTTAATGAAAAACTGTTTTTT. Its protein is CASSLGGLNEKLFF. The whole variable domain, filled in from reference TRBV28 and TRBJ1-4, reads DVKVTQSSRYLVKRTGEKVFLECVQDMDHENMFWYRQDPGLGLRLIYFSYDVKMKEKGDIPEGYSVSREKKERFSLILESASTNQTSMYLCASSLGGLNEKLFFGSGTQLSVL.

This clone was picked up one time. V and J are TRBV5-1 and TRBJ2-5, with D possibly matching TRBD1 (5 bases). CDR1 and CDR2 (germline): SGHRS, YFSETQ. V was cut by 5 bases and J by 4 bases, with 12 bases left in between. The CDR3 is made up of 13 amino acids. The chain's CDR3 is CASRPDSLETQYF. CDR3 in DNA: TGCGCCAGCAGGCCCGACAGTTTAGAGACCCAGTACTTC.

This chain uses TRBV18 with TRBJ2-7; TRBD1 matches 8 bases. The J segment lost 1 base and the V segment lost 2 bases, leaving 10 bases of the junction unmatched. CDR1 and CDR2 (germline): KGHSH, LQKENI. This CDR3 has 17 amino acids. The DNA of the CDR3 is TGTGCCAGCTCACCAAGGCAGATCCGACAGGGGTCCTACGAGCAGTACTTC. This codes for CASSPRQIRQGSYEQYF.

This clone has a handful of counts. The chain uses TRBV5-6 and TRBJ2-7, with 7 bases identical to TRBD1. The CDR3 is 12 amino acids. After removal of 5 bases from V and 5 bases from J, the junction contained 4 bases not matched to a gene. Germline CDR1 SGHDT, CDR2 YYEEEE. The CDR3 DNA follows: TGTGCCAGCAGTCACGGGACAGACGAGCAGTACTTC. Encoded protein: CASSHGTDEQYF. Together with reference TRBV5-6 and TRBJ2-7, the CDR3 gives the full variable domain: DAGVTQSPTHLIKTRGQQVTLRCSPKSGHDTVSWYQQALGQGPQFIFQYYEEEERQRGNFPDRFSGHQFPNYSSELNVNALLLGDSALYLCASSHGTDEQYFGPGTRLTVT.

There are a few counts of this clone. The V call is TRBV28, the J call TRBJ2-5; a possible D gene is TRBD2 (5 bases). The V end was cut by 7 bases, the J end by 3 bases, with 12 bases between. Looked up from germline, CDR1 is MDHEN and CDR2 is SYDVKM. This CDR3 region has 13 residues. In nucleotides, the CDR3 is TGTGCCAGCACCCCGCCCGGGGAAGAGACCCAGTACTTC. Its protein is CASTPPGEETQYF.

V usage is TRBV29-1 and J usage is TRBJ2-5; D perhaps matches TRBD1 (6 bases). This CDR3 is built from 13 residues. Germline CDR1 and CDR2: SQVTM and ANQGSEA. Trimming took 7 bases from V and 1 from J, leaving 13 bases between them. The CDR3 coding sequence is TGCAGCGCCCGTCGGGACACCCAAGAGACCCAGTACTTC. Its translation: CSARRDTQETQYF.

This clone has more than one count but fewer than ten. This chain uses TRBV5-4 with TRBJ2-7, with 9 bases matching TRBD1. Germline CDR1 and CDR2: SGHNT and YYREEE (reference sequence). The CDR3 has 13 residues. The CDR3 nucleotides read TGTGCGATCAGGGGGACAGGGTCGAGGGAGCAGTACTTC. Translating gives CAIRGTGSREQYF.

The rearrangement uses TRBV14 and TRBJ2-7; D possibly corresponds to TRBD1 (6 bases). V shed 0 bases and J shed 4 bases, with 16 bases lying between them. Germline CDR1 and CDR2: SGHDN and FVKESK. The CDR3 consists of 16 residues. The CDR3 nucleotides are TGTGCCAGCAGCCAAGATTCGGGCAGGGGATTATACGAGCAGTACTTC. Translating it yields CASSQDSGRGLYEQYF. Based on the CDR3 plus reference TRBV14 and TRBJ2-7, the full variable domain is EAGVTQFPSHSVIEKGQTVTLRCDPISGHDNLYWYRRVMGKEIKFLLHFVKESKQDESGMPNNRFLAERTGGTYSTLKVQPAELEDSGVYFCASSQDSGRGLYEQYFGPGTRLTVT.